The TCR beta chain described here comes from a study of shared clonotypes between healthy human individuals. This clone was seen ten or more times. The CDR3 has 15 residues. Trimming left V 9 bases short and J 2 bases short, with 18 bases between. Germline V CDR1 and CDR2: MNHEY, SVGAGI. Repertoires were generated with immunoSEQ multiplex PCR, while TCRdb's copy carries only in-frame clones and drops some. The repertoire has around 750,000 clones, approximately 79% of them found once; the top ten carry roughly 1.7%. The specimen was memory CD4+ T cells sorted from blood. Subset denoted: CD45RA-negative fraction. J is TRBJ2-3 and V is TRBV6-5, with a possible D match to TRBD2 (6 bases). The receptor was isolated from a woman under 40 in good health. Here the CDR3 reads CASGEEYPNTDTQYF. The CDR3 DNA follows: TGTGCCAGTGGGGAGGAGTACCCGAACACAGATACGCAGTATTTT.